The text below deals with one T cell receptor (beta chain). Its antigen specificity is not known. Per-nucleotide qualities are absent, and no much larger clonotype sits a single base away. Libraries were prepared through the immunoSEQ multiplex PCR assay. TCRdb holds this immuneACCESS table with in-frame rearrangements only. Some clones are missing; in checked studies, unresolved V genes explain under half, and the rest has no known cause. Here the sample has 25,000 to 30,000 clones; roughly nine tenths occur a single time. Together, the top ten hold about 0.78% of the sample. This record belongs to a study of T cell changes during pregnancy in multiple sclerosis (dated by TCRdb to between 2018 and 2021). Study-wide context: Changes in the T cell repertoire over the course of pregnancy were examined in this study in women with multiple sclerosis.

V loses 0 bases of germline sequence and J loses 7 bases, and the interval between the two ends is 11 bases. Taken from cysteine to phenylalanine, the CDR3 has 14 residues. This entry keeps only the CDR3 DNA: 42 bases, framed from base 1. Based on the germline V gene, the CDR1 and CDR2 sequences are ENHRY and SYGVKD. Recombination joined TRBV10-3 with TRBJ2-3; no D gene can be assigned with confidence. Sample: CD4+ T cells from peripheral blood mononuclear cells, taken in the second trimester of pregnancy. The TCR originated in a female donor with multiple sclerosis, enrolled in a pregnancy study. The CDR3 has the sequence CAISESPHPNTQYF. The nucleotide sequence is given as TGTGCCATCAGTGAGTCCCCCCACCCTAATACGCAGTATTTT.